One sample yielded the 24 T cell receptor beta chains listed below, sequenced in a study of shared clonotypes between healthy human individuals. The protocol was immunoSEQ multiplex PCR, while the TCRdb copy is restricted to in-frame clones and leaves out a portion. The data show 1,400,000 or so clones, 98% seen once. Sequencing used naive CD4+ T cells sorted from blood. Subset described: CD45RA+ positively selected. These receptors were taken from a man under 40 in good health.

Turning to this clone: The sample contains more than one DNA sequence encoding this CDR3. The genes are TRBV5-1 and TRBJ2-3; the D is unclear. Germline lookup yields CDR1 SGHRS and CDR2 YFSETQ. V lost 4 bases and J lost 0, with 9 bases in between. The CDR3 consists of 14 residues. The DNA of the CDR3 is TGCGCCAGCAGCCCGGTCTCGAGCACAGATACGCAGTATTTT. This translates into CASSPVSSTDTQYF.

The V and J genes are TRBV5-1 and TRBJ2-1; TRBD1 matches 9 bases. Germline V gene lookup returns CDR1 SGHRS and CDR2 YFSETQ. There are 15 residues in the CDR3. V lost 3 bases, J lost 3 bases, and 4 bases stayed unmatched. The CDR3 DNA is TGCGCCAGCAGCTCCATGACAGGGGGCTACAATGAGCAGTTCTTC. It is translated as CASSSMTGGYNEQFF.

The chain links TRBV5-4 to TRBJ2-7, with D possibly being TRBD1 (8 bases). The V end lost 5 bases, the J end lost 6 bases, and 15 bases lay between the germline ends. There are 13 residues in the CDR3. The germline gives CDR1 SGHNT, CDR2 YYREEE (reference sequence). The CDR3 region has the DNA TGTGCCAGCAGTTCGGACAGGGAGGGCGAGCAGTACTTC. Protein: CASSSDREGEQYF.

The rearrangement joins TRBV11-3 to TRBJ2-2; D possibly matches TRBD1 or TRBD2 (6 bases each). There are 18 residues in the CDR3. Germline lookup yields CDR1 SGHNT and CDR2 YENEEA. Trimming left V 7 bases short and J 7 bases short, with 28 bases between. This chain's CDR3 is CASNFTRLHWGAVGELFF. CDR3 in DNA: TGTGCCAGCAACTTCACAAGGCTTCATTGGGGGGCGGTCGGGGAGCTGTTTTTT.

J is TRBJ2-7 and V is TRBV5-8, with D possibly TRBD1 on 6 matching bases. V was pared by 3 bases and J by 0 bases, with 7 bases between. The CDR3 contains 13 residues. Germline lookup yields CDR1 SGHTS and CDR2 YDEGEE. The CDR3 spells CASSWGRSYEQYF. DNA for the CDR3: TGTGCCAGCAGCTGGGGGCGCTCCTACGAGCAGTACTTC.

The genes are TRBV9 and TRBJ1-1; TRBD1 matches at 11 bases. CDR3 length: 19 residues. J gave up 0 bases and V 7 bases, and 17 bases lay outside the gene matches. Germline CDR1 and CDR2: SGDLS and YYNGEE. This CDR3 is CASSNLPGQGGPVNTEAFF. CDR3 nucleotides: TGTGCCAGCTCCAACCTGCCGGGACAGGGGGGCCCAGTGAACACTGAAGCTTTCTTT.

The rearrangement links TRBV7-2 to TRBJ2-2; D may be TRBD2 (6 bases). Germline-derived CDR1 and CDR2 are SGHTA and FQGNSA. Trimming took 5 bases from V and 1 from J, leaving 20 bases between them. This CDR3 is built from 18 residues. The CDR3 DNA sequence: TGTGCCAGCAGCGAACCCCGCGCGGGACGTCAGAACACCGGGGAGCTGTTTTTT. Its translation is CASSEPRAGRQNTGELFF.

CDR3 in amino acids: CASSLDGRGLFDEQFF. The CDR3 DNA reads as TGCGCCAGCAGCTTGGACGGCAGGGGGCTTTTTGATGAGCAGTTCTTC. The chain has TRBV5-1 and TRBJ2-1; 8 bases align to TRBD1. The CDR3 loop spans 16 amino acids. V dropped 0 bases and J dropped 8; count of bases not matched to a gene: 10. Germline V gene lookup returns CDR1 SGHRS and CDR2 YFSETQ. The whole variable domain, remainder taken from reference TRBV5-1 and TRBJ2-1, is KAGVTQTPRYLIKTRGQQVTLSCSPISGHRSVSWYQQTPGQGLQFLFEYFSETQRNKGNFPGRFSGRQFSNSRSEMNVSTLELGDSALYLCASSLDGRGLFDEQFFGPGTRLTVL.

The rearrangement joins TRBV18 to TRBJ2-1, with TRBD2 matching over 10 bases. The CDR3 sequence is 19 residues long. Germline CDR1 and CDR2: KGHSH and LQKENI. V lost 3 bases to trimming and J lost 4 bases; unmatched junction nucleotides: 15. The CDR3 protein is CASSPLLLAGDGLYNEQFF. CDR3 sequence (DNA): TGTGCCAGCTCACCCCTCCTTCTAGCGGGAGATGGGTTATACAATGAGCAGTTCTTC.

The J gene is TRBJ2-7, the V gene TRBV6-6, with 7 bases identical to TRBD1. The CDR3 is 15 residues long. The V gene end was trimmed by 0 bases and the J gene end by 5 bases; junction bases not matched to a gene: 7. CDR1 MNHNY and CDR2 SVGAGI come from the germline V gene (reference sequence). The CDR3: CASSYSKQGSHEQYF. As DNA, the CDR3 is TGTGCCAGCAGTTACTCGAAACAGGGGTCCCACGAGCAGTACTTC.

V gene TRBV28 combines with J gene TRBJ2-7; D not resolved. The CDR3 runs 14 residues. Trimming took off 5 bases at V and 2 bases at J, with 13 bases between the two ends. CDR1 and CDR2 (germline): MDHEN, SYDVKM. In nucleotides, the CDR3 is TGTGCCAGCAGTCCCCCCCAATGGACCTACGAGCAGTACTTC. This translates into CASSPPQWTYEQYF.

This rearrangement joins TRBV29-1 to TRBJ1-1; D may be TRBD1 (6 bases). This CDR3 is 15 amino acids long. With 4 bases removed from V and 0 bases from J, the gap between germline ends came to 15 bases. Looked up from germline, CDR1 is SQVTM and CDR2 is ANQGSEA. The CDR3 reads CSVANPRGLNTEAFF. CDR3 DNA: TGCAGCGTTGCGAACCCCAGGGGATTGAACACTGAAGCTTTCTTT.

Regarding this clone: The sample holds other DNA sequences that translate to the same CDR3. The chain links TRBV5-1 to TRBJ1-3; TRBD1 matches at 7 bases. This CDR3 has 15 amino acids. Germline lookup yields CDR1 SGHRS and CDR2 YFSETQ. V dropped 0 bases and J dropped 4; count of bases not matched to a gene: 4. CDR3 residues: CASSLAGTAGNTIYF. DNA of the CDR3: TGCGCCAGCAGCTTGGCTGGGACAGCAGGAAACACCATATATTTT.

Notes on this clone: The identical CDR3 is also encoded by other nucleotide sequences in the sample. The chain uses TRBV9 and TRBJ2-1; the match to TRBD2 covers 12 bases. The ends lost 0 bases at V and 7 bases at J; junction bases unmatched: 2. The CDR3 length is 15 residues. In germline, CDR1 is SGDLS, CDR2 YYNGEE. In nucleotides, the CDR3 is TGTGCCAGCAGCGTAGCTAGCGGGAGGGGAAATGAGCAGTTCTTC. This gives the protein CASSVASGRGNEQFF.

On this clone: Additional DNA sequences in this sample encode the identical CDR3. This CDR3 reads CASSIGPGRTGELFF. CDR3 DNA: TGTGCCAGTAGTATTGGACCGGGTCGGACCGGGGAGCTGTTTTTT. V gene TRBV19 combines with J gene TRBJ2-2; D ambiguous. Trimming cost V 3 bases and J 5 bases, with 13 bases left between them. This CDR3 has 15 amino acids. Germline CDR1 is LNHDA and CDR2 is SQIVND (reference sequence).

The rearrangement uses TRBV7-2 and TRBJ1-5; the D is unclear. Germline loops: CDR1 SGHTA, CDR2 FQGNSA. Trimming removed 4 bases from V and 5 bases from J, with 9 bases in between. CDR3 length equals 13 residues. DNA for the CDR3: TGTGCCAGCAGCTACCAGAGGGATCAGCCCCAGCATTTT. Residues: CASSYQRDQPQHF.

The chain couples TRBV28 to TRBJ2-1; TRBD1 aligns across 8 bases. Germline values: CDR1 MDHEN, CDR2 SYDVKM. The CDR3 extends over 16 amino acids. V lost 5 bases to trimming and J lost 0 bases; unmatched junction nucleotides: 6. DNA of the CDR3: TGTGCCAGCAGTCCTCAGGGGGCACCCTCCTACAATGAGCAGTTCTTC. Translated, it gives CASSPQGAPSYNEQFF. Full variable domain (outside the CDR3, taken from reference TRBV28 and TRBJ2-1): DVKVTQSSRYLVKRTGEKVFLECVQDMDHENMFWYRQDPGLGLRLIYFSYDVKMKEKGDIPEGYSVSREKKERFSLILESASTNQTSMYLCASSPQGAPSYNEQFFGPGTRLTVL.

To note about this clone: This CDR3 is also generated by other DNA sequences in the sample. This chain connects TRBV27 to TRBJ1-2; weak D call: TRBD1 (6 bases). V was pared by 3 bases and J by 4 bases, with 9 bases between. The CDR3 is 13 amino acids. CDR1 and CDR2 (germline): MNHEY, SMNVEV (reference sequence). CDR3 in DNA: TGTGCCAGCAGTTTCGGACAGAGCTATGGCTACACCTTC. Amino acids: CASSFGQSYGYTF.

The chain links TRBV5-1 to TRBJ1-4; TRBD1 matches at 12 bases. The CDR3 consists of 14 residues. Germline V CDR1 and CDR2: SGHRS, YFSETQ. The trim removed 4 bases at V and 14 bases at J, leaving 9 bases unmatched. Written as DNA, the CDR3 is TGCGCCAGCAGCGGAGGGACAGGGGGCGCGCGGCTGTTTTTT. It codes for CASSGGTGGARLFF. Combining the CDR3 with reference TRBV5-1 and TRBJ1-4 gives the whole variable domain KAGVTQTPRYLIKTRGQQVTLSCSPISGHRSVSWYQQTPGQGLQFLFEYFSETQRNKGNFPGRFSGRQFSNSRSEMNVSTLELGDSALYLCASSGGTGGARLFFGSGTQLSVL.

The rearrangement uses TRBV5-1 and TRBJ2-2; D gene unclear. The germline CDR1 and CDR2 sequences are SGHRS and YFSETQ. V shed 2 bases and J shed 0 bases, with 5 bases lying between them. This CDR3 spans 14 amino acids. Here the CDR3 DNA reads TGCGCCAGCAGCTTCGCCACGAACACCGGGGAGCTGTTTTTT. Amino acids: CASSFATNTGELFF.

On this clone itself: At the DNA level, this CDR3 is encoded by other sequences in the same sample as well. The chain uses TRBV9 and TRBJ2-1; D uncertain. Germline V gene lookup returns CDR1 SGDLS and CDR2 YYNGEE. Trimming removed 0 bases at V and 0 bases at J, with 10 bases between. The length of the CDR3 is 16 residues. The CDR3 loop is CASSVGNSGSYNEQFF. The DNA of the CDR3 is TGTGCCAGCAGCGTAGGGAATTCAGGCTCCTACAATGAGCAGTTCTTC. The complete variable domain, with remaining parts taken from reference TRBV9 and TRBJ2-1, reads DSGVTQTPKHLITATGQRVTLRCSPRSGDLSVYWYQQSLDQGLQFLIQYYNGEERAKGNILERFSAQQFPDLHSELNLSSLELGDSALYFCASSVGNSGSYNEQFFGPGTRLTVL.

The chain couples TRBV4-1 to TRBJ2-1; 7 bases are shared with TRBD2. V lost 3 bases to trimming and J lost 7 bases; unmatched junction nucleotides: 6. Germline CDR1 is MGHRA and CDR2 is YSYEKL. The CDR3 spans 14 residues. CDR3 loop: CASSHPGLRNEQFF. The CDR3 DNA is TGCGCCAGCAGCCATCCGGGACTAAGGAATGAGCAGTTCTTC.

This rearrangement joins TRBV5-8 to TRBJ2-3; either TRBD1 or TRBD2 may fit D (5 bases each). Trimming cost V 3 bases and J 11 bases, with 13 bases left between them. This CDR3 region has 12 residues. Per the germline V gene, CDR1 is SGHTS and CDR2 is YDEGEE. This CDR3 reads CASSYSGRQQYF. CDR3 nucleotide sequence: TGTGCCAGCAGCTATTCGGGGCGGCAGCAGTATTTT.

The CDR3 sequence: CASSYQTPYEQYF. The DNA for the CDR3 is TGTGCCAGCAGTTACCAGACGCCCTACGAGCAGTACTTC. V is TRBV6-6 and J is TRBJ2-7, with D unresolved. The CDR3 is 13 amino acids. Germline V gene lookup returns CDR1 MNHNY and CDR2 SVGAGI (reference sequence). Trimming removed 2 bases from V and 2 bases from J, with 7 bases in between.